The rows below give T cell receptor beta chains drawn from one sample of a study of blood T cell repertoires in COVID-19. Produced via immunoSEQ multiplex PCR; TCRdb's table is partial and in-frame only. The sample has 230,000 or so clones, 90% seen once; the top ten hold 2.1%. The sequenced material came from peripheral blood. Receptors originate from a woman in her sixties or seventies with COVID-19, enrolled during active disease. The conserved cysteine and the conserved F or W are not part of the CDR3 here.

>TRBV7-2|TRBJ1-2
ASSLVATTEGYT
>TRBV3-1/TRBV3-2|TRBJ2-2
ASSQDVLAGTGELF
>TRBV25-1|TRBJ1-2
ASSKTGAHYGYT
>TRBV7-9|TRBJ1-5
ASSPGQGNQPQH
>TRBV2|TRBJ1-1
ASSETDRQAF
>TRBV19|TRBJ2-3
ASSIDREDTQY
>TRBV6-1|TRBJ2-3
ASSEMRTDPGDTQY
>TRBV7-2|TRBJ1-3
ASSLGSRGQVLRNTIY
>TRBV2|TRBJ1-1
ASSEPQGQGKTEAF
>TRBV5-1|TRBJ2-2
ASSSSPGLNTGELF
>TRBV7-9|TRBJ1-6
ASSTGTGYSPLH
>TRBV7-2|TRBJ2-4
ASSARNKNIQY
>TRBV3-1/TRBV3-2|TRBJ1-6
ASSGTYNSPLH
>TRBV2|TRBJ2-3
ASFLAGLVRDTQY
>TRBV19|TRBJ1-4
ASRPVNSGGKLF
>TRBV9|TRBJ2-7
ASSVGTQGSEQY
>TRBV10-3|TRBJ1-3
AISSITGLQGGNTIY
>TRBV7-9|TRBJ1-2
ASSFRQHPYGYT
>TRBV6-2/TRBV6-3|TRBJ1-2
ASSSYRATLNRIDGYT
>TRBV5-6|TRBJ2-7
ASSSKPQRTVWPRYEQY
>TRBV7-9|TRBJ1-4
ASSLNRGNEKLF
>TRBV18|TRBJ1-1
ASSLTEQAF
>TRBV5-6|TRBJ2-1
ASSLVINEQF
>TRBV6-5|TRBJ1-1
ASSPRDRATEAF
>TRBV2|TRBJ1-2
ASAPTGEFGYT
>TRBV18|TRBJ2-2
ASSRGGPELF
>TRBV19|TRBJ1-2
ASTQSGGAGYGYT
>TRBV7-3|TRBJ1-2
ASSPHATGGYGYT
>TRBV5-1|TRBJ2-5
ASSLAGQGALETQY
>TRBV6-2/TRBV6-3|TRBJ1-4
ASSSAGSANEKLF
>TRBV11-3|TRBJ1-1
ASRGQGNTEAF
>TRBV5-4|TRBJ1-1
ASSLGMRAPRNTEAF
>TRBV2|TRBJ1-1
ASSEGEDRLRTEAF
>TRBV4-2|TRBJ2-3
ASSQVAPGQVEGDTQY
>TRBV30|TRBJ1-6
AWGTEVILPLH
>TRBV7-2|TRBJ1-4
ASRGQASGGYEKLF
>TRBV18|TRBJ1-2
ASSPSGANYGYT
>TRBV9|TRBJ2-1
ASSVDPGSYNEQF
>TRBV9|TRBJ1-6
ASSVGTVNSPLH
>TRBV29-1|TRBJ2-2
SVELGGNTGELF
>TRBV21-1|TRBJ2-3
ASIDGRRRTGGTDTQY
>TRBV29-1|TRBJ1-4
SVESGTNEKLF
>TRBV5-4|TRBJ2-3
ASSPNGGAVDTQY
>TRBV7-9|TRBJ1-2
ASSFRGIPYGYT
>TRBV9|TRBJ1-3
ASSVRRGTIY
>TRBV7-2|TRBJ2-7
ASSLDRIYEQY
>TRBV13|TRBJ1-1
ASSPGGDRYVTEAF
>TRBV6-4|TRBJ1-1
ASSAEGTTEAF
>TRBV12-5|TRBJ1-6
ASGLEGQGTSPLH
>TRBV19|TRBJ2-3
ASSILRTSGGKATDTQY
>TRBV6-1|TRBJ2-3
ASSEESVRLRIPDTQY